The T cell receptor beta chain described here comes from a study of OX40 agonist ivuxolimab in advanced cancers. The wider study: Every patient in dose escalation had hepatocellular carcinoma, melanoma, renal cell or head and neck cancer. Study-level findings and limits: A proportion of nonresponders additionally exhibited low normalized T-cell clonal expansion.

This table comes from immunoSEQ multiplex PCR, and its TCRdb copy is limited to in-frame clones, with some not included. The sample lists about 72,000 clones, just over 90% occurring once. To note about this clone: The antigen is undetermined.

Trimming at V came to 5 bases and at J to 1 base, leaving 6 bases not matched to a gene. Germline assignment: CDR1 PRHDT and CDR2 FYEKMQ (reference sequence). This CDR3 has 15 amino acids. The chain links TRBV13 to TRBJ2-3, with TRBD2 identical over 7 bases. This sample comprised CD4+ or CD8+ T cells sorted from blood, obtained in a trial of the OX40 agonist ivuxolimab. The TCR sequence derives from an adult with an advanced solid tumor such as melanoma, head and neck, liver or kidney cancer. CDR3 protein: CASSTRTRGTDTQYF. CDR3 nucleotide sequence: TGTGCCAGCAGCACCCGGACTAGAGGCACAGATACGCAGTATTTT. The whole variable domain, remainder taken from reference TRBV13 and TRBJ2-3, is AAGVIQSPRHLIKEKRETATLKCYPIPRHDTVYWYQQGPGQDPQFLISFYEKMQSDKGSIPDRFSAQQFSDYHSELNMSSLELGDSALYFCASSTRTRGTDTQYFGPGTRLTVL.